The T cell receptor (beta chain) described here comes from a study of blood T cell repertoires in COVID-19. Background on the study: Italy, Spain and the United States were the sources of the convalescent and acute COVID-19 samples.

Original handling: Scientists estimated how many nucleated cells there were by amplifying reference gene primers. The protocol was immunoSEQ multiplex PCR, while the TCRdb copy is restricted to in-frame clones and leaves out a portion. The D gene and trimming were derived from the DNA, and the V and J assignments and clone size from that table. Of roughly 150,000 clones listed, 88% were seen once; the top ten hold approximately 2%. Per the germline V gene, CDR1 is SNHLY and CDR2 is FYNNEI. The CDR3 is 15 amino acids. V was shortened by 5 bases and J by 3 bases, with 14 bases between the two germline ends.

The receptor was derived from a man aged 45-60 years who had recovered from COVID-19. V gene TRBV2 combines with J gene TRBJ1-5; no reliable D call. Material for sequencing was peripheral blood. Written as DNA, the CDR3 is TGTGCCAGCAGTCCGGAAAAGGGAGCCAATCAGCCCCAGCATTTT. It codes for CASSPEKGANQPQHF. The full variable domain, its missing parts supplied by reference TRBV2 and TRBJ1-5, is EPEVTQTPSHQVTQMGQEVILRCVPISNHLYFYWYRQILGQKVEFLVSFYNNEISEKSEIFDDQFSVERPDGSNFTLKIRSTKLEDSAMYFCASSPEKGANQPQHFGDGTRLSIL.